The 13 T cell receptor beta chains presented below share a single source sample, sequenced in a study of response to subunit inactivated influenza vaccine. TCRdb reanalysed the RT-PCR reads using MiXCR and keeps one entry per CDR3 protein. The repertoire includes roughly 150,000 distinct CDR3 sequences, 11% of them detected once, and around 11% sits in the top ten. Sequences were derived from non-naive T cells sorted from PBMCs, sampled roughly 6 weeks after vaccination. All receptors come from a man between 50 and 59 years old who received an inactivated influenza vaccine.

The rearrangement links TRBV20-1 to TRBJ1-5; unclear D gene. Germline-derived CDR1 and CDR2 are DFQATT and SNEGSKA (reference sequence). The CDR3 covers 12 residues. V was shortened by 6 bases and J by 6 bases, with 12 bases between the two germline ends. CDR3 residues: CSAWSPGQPQHF. CDR3 nucleotide sequence: TGCAGTGCATGGTCTCCCGGTCAGCCCCAGCATTTT.

This clonotype appeared a few times. The V and J genes are TRBV20-1 and TRBJ2-3, with D possibly being TRBD2 (6 bases). With 2 bases removed from V and 1 base from J, the gap between germline ends came to 25 bases. Germline V CDR1 and CDR2: DFQATT, SNEGSKA (reference sequence). This CDR3 region has 19 residues. The CDR3 reads CSARPLGGGKNQRTDTQYF. The CDR3 nucleotides read TGCAGTGCTAGACCACTGGGAGGAGGGAAGAACCAACGCACAGATACGCAGTATTTT.

Many counts were recorded for this clonotype. The chain has TRBV5-1 and TRBJ2-3; 7 nucleotides match TRBD2. V gave up 4 bases and J gave up 1 base; unmatched junction bases: 6. The germline CDR1 and CDR2 sequences are SGHRS and YFSETQ. The CDR3 runs 15 residues. The DNA of the CDR3 is TGCGCCAGCAGCGTCTCGACTAGCCGCACAGATACGCAGTATTTT. Amino acid sequence: CASSVSTSRTDTQYF.

This clonotype was seen a handful of times. This chain links TRBV7-9 with TRBJ2-7; TRBD1 matches at 8 bases. The V and J ends lost 5 bases and 2 bases, in that order; junction bases with no gene match: 2. The CDR3 consists of 13 residues. In germline, CDR1 is SEHNR, CDR2 FQNEAQ (reference sequence). This CDR3 reads CASSDRGPYEQYF. CDR3 sequence (DNA): TGTGCCAGCAGCGACAGGGGTCCCTACGAGCAGTACTTC.

The rearrangement joins TRBV6-5 to TRBJ1-5, with TRBD1 identical over 10 bases. Germline V gives CDR1 MNHEY, CDR2 SVGAGI. Trimming removed 1 base from V and 4 bases from J; junction bases left unmatched: 4. The CDR3 has 16 residues. Here the CDR3 DNA reads TGTGCCAGCAGTTACTGGGGACAGGGGCGTAATCAGCCCCAGCATTTT. It encodes CASSYWGQGRNQPQHF.

A few counts support this clonotype. The CDR3 nucleotides read TGTGCCAGCAGACCCAGGGGAGGCGGAAACACCATATATTTT. Residues: CASRPRGGGNTIYF. This chain links TRBV7-2 with TRBJ1-3; D is perhaps TRBD1 (6 bases). There are 14 residues in the CDR3. Trimming shortened V by 6 bases and J by 4 bases, and 13 bases separated the two germline ends. CDR1 and CDR2 from the germline V gene are SGHTA and FQGNSA.

This clonotype was recorded a few times. Here the CDR3 reads CASSSPSGEDNEQFF. In DNA form, the CDR3 reads TGTGCCAGCAGTAGCCCGTCAGGAGAGGACAATGAGCAGTTCTTC. This chain connects TRBV27 to TRBJ2-1, with no clear D. The CDR3 totals 15 residues. The V gene lost 5 bases and the J gene lost 5 bases, with 16 bases spanning the gap. CDR1 and CDR2 from the germline V gene are MNHEY and SMNVEV (reference sequence).

This clonotype was observed a few times. This chain joins TRBV6-2 or TRBV6-3 and TRBJ2-1, with a tentative D call TRBD2 (5 bases). V gave up 3 bases and J gave up 0 bases, with 9 bases separating them. CDR3 length equals 15 residues. Germline loops: CDR1 MNHEY, CDR2 SVGEGT. CDR3 DNA: TGTGCCAGCAGTTATTCTAGCCCCTCCTACAATGAGCAGTTCTTC. Protein sequence: CASSYSSPSYNEQFF.

The rearrangement uses TRBV7-2 and TRBJ1-4; 8 bases map to TRBD1. CDR1 and CDR2 from the germline V gene are SGHTA and FQGNSA. CDR3 length: 16 residues. V lost 1 base, J lost 10 bases, and 11 bases stayed unmatched. CDR3 sequence reads: CASSLEGTDRAGKLFF. In DNA, the CDR3 is TGTGCCAGCAGCTTAGAGGGCACGGACAGGGCCGGAAAACTGTTTTTT. Full variable domain (missing parts from reference TRBV7-2 and TRBJ1-4): GAGVSQSPSNKVTEKGKDVELRCDPISGHTALYWYRQSLGQGLEFLIYFQGNSAPDKSGLPSDRFSAERTGGSVSTLTIQRTQQEDSAVYLCASSLEGTDRAGKLFFGSGTQLSVL.

The chain recombines TRBV10-3 with TRBJ2-3; no definite D call. The CDR3 is made up of 13 amino acids. V was trimmed by 10 bases and J by 0 bases, leaving 11 bases between them. Germline lookup yields CDR1 ENHRY and CDR2 SYGVKD. CDR3 protein: CATAEFSTDTQYF. In DNA, the CDR3 is TGTGCCACTGCGGAGTTTAGCACAGATACGCAGTATTTT.

This clonotype came up many times. The V and J genes are TRBV5-1 and TRBJ2-1; no clear D gene. This CDR3 spans 12 amino acids. Trimming left V 3 bases short and J 4 bases short, with 5 bases between. Germline CDR1 reads SGHRS; CDR2 reads YFSETQ. The CDR3 DNA sequence: TGCGCCAGCAGCTGGGATTACAATGAGCAGTTCTTC. This sequence encodes CASSWDYNEQFF.

The chain's CDR3 is CAISATVRQETQYF. The CDR3 DNA reads TGTGCCATCAGTGCTACAGTGCGACAGGAGACCCAGTACTTC. This chain links TRBV10-3 with TRBJ2-5; perhaps TRBD1 as D (5 bases). The V end was cut by 4 bases, the J end by 5 bases, with 14 bases between. CDR3 length: 14 amino acids. Per germline, CDR1 ENHRY and CDR2 SYGVKD.

This clonotype has more than one count but fewer than ten. The chain uses TRBV7-2 and TRBJ2-3, with 8 nucleotides matching TRBD1. V gave up 6 bases and J gave up 9 bases; unmatched junction bases: 5. CDR1 and CDR2 (germline): SGHTA, FQGNSA. The CDR3 runs 12 residues. DNA of the CDR3: TGTGCCAGCAGGGACAGGGCCCCCACGCAGTATTTT. It is translated as CASRDRAPTQYF.